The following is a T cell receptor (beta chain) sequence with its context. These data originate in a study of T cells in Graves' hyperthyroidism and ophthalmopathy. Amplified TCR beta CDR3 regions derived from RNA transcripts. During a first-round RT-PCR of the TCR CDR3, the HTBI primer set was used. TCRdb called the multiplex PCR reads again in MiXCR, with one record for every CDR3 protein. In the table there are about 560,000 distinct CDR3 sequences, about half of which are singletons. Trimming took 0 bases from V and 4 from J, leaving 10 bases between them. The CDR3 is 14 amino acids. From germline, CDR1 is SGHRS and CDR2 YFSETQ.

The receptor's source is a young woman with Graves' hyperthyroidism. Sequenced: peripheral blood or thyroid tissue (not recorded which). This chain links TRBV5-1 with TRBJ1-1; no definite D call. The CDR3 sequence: CASSLATGVTEAFF. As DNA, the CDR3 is TGCGCCAGCAGCTTGGCCACTGGGGTCACTGAAGCTTTCTTT.